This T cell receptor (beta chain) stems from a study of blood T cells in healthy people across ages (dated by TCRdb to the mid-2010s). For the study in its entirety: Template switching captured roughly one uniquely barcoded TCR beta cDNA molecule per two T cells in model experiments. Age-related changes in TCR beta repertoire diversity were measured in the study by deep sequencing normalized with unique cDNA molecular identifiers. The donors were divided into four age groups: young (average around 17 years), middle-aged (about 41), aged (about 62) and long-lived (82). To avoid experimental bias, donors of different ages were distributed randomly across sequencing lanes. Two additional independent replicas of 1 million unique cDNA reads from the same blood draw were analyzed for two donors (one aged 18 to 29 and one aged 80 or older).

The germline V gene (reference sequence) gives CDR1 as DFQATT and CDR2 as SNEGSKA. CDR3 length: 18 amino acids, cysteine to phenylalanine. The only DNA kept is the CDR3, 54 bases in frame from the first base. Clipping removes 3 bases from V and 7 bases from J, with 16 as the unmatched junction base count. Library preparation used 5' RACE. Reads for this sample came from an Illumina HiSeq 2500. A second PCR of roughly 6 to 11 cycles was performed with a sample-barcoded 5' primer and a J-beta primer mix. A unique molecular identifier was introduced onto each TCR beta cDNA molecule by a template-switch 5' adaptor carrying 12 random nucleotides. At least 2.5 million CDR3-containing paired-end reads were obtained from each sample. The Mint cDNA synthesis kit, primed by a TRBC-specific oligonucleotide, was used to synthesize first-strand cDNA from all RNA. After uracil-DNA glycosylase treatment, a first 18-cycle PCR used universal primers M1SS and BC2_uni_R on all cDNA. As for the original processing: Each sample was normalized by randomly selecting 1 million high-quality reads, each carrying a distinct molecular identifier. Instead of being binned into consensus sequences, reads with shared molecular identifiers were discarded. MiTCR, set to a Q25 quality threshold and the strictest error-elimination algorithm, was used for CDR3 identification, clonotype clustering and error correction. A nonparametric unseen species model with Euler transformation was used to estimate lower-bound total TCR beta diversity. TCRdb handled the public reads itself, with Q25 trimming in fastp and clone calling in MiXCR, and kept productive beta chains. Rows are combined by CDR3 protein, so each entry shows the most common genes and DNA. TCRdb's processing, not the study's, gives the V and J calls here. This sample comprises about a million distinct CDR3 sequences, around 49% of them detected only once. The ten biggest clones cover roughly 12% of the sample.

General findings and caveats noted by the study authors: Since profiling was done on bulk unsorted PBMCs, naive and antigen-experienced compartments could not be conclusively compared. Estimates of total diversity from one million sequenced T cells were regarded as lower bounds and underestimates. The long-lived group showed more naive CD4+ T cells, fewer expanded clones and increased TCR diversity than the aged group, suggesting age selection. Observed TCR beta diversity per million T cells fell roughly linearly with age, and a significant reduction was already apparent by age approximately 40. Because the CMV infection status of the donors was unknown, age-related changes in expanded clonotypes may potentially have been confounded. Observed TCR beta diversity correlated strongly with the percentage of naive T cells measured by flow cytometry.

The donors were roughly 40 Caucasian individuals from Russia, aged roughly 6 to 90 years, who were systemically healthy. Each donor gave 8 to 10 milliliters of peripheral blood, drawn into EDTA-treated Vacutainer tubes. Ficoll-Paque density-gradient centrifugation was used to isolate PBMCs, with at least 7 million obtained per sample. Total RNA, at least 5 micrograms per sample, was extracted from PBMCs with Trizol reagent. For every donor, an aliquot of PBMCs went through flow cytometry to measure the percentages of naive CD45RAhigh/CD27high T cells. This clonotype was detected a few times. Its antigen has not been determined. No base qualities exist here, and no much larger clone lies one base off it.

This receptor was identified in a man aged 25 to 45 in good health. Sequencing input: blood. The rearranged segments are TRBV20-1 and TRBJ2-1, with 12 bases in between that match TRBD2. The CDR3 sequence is CSARVRVSSGGDRNEQFF. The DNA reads TGCAGTGCTAGGGTCCGGGTATCTAGCGGGGGGGACCGAAATGAGCAGTTCTTC.